This T cell receptor beta chain was sequenced in a study of blood T cells in healthy people across ages. Overall study findings and caveats: Versus aged donors, long-lived donors had higher diversity and more naive CD4+ cells.

Germline V lookup: CDR1 DFQATT, CDR2 SNEGSKA (reference sequence). There are 14 residues in the CDR3. With 5 bases removed from V and 5 bases from J, the gap between germline ends came to 19 bases. A J-beta primer mix and a sample-barcoded 5' primer were used in a second PCR of about 7 to 12 cycles. All samples gave at least 2.5 million CDR3-containing paired-end reads. TCRdb analysed the 5' RACE reads with MiXCR anew, one entry per CDR3 protein. The table includes about 1.7 million distinct CDR3 sequences, about 28% detected once. A remark on this clonotype: The antigen remains undetermined.

This chain connects TRBV20-1 to TRBJ2-7; the D gene is possibly TRBD2 (5 bases). The sequence was collected from a woman aged 30 to 39 in good health. The sequenced sample was blood. The CDR3 reads CSAGLLRLDHEQYF. The CDR3 DNA is TGCAGTGCTGGACTGTTGAGGCTCGACCACGAGCAGTACTTC.